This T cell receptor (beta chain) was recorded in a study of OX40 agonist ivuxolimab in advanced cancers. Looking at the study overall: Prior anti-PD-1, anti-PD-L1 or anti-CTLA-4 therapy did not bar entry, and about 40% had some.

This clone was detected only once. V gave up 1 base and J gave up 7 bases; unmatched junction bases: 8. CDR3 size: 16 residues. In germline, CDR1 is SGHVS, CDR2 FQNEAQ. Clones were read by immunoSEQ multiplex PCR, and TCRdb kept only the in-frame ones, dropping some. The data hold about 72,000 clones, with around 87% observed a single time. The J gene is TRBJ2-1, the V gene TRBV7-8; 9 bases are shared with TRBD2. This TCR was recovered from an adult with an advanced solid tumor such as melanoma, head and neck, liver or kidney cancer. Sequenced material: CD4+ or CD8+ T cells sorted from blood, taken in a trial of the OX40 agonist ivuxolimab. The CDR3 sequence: CASSLDRPSGMNEQFF. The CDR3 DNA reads TGTGCCAGCAGCTTAGATCGGCCTAGCGGGATGAATGAGCAGTTCTTC.